This TCR beta chain emerged from a study of T cell changes during pregnancy in multiple sclerosis. The ends were cut back, 0 bases at V and 3 bases at J, with 16 bases in the middle. This CDR3 has 17 amino acids. This clone was picked up one time. This table comes from immunoSEQ multiplex PCR, and its TCRdb copy is limited to in-frame clones, with some not included. The table shows 35,000 to 45,000 clones, with roughly 90% occurring only once. Sequences were derived from CD4+ T cells from peripheral blood mononuclear cells, sampled after pregnancy. The receptor was isolated from a female donor in good health, enrolled as a control in a pregnancy study. The rearrangement joins TRBV5-3 to TRBJ1-5; the D is unclear. TRBV5-3 has ORF status, its function being uncertain. The CDR3 nucleotides are TGTGCCAGAAGCTTGGTGCGGGTTGGAATGGTCAATCAGCCCCAGCATTTT. This translates into CARSLVRVGMVNQPQHF.